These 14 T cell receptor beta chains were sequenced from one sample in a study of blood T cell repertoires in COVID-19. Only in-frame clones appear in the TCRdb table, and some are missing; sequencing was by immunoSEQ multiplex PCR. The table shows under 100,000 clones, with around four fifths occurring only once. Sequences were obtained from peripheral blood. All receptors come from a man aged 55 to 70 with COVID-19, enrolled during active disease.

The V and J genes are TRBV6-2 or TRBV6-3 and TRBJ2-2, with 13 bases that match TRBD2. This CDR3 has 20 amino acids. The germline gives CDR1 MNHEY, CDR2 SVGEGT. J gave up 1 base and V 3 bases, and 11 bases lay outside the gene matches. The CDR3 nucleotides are TGTGCCAGCAGTTATCCTCGGGGACTAGCGGGAATGGGGAACACCGGGGAGCTGTTTTTT. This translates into CASSYPRGLAGMGNTGELFF.

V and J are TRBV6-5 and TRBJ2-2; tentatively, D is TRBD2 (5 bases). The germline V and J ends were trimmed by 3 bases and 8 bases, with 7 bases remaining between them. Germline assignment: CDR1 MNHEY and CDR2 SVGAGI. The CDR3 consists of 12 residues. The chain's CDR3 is CASSYRRGELFF. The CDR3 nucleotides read TGTGCCAGCAGTTATAGGAGGGGGGAGCTGTTTTTT.

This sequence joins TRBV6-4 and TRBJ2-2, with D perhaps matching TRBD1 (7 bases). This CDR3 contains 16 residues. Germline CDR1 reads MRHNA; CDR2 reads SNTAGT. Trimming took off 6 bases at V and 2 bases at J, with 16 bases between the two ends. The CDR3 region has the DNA TGTGCCAGCAGCGCGGGGACAGAACGAAACACCGGGGAGCTGTTTTTT. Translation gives CASSAGTERNTGELFF.

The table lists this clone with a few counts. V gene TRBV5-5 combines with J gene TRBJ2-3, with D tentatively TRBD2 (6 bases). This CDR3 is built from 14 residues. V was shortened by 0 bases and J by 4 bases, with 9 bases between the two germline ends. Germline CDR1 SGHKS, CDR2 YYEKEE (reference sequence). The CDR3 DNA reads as TGTGCCAGCAGCTTGGAATGGGGGGCAGATACGCAGTATTTT. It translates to CASSLEWGADTQYF.

The CDR3 spells CASSPSGAASYEQYF. In nucleotides, the CDR3 is TGTGCCAGCAGCCCTAGCGGGGCCGCCTCCTACGAGCAGTACTTC. The gene calls are TRBV7-3 and TRBJ2-7; 9 positions match TRBD2. This CDR3 contains 15 residues. Trimming took 5 bases from V and 0 from J; bases not matched to a gene: 5. Germline V gene data show CDR1 as SGHTA and CDR2 as FQGTGA.

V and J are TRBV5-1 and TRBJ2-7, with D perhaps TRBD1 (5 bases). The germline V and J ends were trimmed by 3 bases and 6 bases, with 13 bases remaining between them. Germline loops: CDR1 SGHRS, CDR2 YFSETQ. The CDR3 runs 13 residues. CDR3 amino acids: CASSSARAGEQYF. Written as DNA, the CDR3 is TGCGCCAGCAGCTCCGCCAGGGCAGGCGAGCAGTACTTC.

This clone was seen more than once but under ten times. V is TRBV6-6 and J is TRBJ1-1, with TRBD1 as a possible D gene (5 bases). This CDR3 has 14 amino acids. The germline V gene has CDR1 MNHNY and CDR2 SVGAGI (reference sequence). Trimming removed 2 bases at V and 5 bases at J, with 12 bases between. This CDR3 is CASSYEPGGTEAFF. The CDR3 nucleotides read TGTGCCAGCAGTTACGAACCGGGGGGGACTGAAGCTTTCTTT.

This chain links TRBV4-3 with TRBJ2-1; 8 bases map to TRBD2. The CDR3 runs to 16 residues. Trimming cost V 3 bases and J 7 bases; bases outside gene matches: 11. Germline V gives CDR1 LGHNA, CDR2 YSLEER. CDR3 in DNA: TGCGCCAGCAGCCACCTCGGGGGGGGGATTATTAATGAGCAGTTCTTC. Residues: CASSHLGGGIINEQFF.

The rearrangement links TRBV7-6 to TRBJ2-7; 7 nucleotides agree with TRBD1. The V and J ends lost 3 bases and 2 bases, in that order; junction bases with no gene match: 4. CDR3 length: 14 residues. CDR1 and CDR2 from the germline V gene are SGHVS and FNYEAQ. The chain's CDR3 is CASSLGQRPYEQYF. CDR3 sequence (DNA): TGTGCCAGCAGCTTGGGACAGAGACCCTACGAGCAGTACTTC.

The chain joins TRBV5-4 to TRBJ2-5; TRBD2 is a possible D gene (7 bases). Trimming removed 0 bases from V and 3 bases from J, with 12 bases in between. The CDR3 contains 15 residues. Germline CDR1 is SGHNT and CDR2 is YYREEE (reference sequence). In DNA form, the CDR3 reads TGTGCCAGCAGCTTGGCCGGGGGGCGCGAAGAGACCCAGTACTTC. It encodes CASSLAGGREETQYF.

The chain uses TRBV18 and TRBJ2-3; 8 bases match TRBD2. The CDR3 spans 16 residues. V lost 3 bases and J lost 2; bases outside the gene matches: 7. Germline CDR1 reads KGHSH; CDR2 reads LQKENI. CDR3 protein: CASSPAAGGDTDTQYF. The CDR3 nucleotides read TGTGCCAGCTCACCTGCCGCGGGGGGTGACACAGATACGCAGTATTTT.

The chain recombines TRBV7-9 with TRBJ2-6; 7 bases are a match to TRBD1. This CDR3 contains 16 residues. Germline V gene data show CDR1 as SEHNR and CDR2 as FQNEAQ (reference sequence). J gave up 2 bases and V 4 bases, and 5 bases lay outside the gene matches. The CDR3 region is CASSSSQGAGANVLTF. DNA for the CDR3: TGTGCCAGCAGCTCTTCGCAGGGGGCTGGGGCCAACGTCCTGACTTTC.

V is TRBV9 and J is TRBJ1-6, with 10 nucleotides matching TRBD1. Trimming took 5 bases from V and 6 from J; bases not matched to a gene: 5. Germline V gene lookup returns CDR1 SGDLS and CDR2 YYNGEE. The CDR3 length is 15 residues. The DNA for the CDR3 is TGTGCCAGCAGTGAGGGGACAGGGGCTAATTCACCCCTCCACTTT. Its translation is CASSEGTGANSPLHF.

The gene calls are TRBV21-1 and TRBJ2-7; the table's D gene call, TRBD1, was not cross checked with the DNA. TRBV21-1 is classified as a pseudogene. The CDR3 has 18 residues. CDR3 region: CASSKGPEGQGIGYEQYF. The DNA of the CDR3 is TGTGCCAGCAGCAAAGGCCCAGAAGGACAGGGGATAGGATACGAGCAGTACTTC.